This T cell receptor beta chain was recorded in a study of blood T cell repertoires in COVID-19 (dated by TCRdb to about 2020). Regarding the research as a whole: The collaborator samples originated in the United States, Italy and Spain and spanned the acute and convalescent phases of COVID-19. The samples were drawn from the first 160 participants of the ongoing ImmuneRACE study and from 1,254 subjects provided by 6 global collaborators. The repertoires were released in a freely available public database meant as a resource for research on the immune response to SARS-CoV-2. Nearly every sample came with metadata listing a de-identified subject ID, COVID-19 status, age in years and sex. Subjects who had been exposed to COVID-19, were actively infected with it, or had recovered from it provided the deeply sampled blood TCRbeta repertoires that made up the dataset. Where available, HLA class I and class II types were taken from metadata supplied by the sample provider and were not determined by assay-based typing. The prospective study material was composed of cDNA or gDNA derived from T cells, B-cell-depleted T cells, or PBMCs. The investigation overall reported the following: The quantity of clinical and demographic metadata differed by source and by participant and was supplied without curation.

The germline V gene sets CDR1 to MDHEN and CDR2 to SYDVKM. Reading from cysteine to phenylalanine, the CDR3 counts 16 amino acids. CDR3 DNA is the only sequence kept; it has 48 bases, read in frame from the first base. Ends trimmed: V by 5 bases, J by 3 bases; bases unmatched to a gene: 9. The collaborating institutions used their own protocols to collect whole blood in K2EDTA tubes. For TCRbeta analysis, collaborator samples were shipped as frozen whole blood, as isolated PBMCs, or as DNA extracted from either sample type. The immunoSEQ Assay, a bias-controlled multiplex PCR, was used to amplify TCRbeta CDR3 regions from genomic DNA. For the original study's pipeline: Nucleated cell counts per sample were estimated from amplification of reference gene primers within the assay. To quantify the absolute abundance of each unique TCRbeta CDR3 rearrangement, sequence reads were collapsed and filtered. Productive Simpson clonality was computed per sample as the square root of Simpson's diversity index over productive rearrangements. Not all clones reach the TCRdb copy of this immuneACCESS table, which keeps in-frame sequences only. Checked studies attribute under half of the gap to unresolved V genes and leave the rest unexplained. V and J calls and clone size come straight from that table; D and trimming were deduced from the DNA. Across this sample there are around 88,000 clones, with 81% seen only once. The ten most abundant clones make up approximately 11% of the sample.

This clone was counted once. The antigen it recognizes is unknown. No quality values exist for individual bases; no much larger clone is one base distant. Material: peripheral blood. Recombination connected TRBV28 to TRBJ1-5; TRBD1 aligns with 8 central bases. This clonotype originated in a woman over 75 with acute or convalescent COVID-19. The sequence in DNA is TGTGCCAGCAGTCCAAACAGGGGGGTACACAATCAGCCCCAGCATTTT. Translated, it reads CASSPNRGVHNQPQHF.